This T cell receptor (beta chain) was sequenced for a study of early T cells in non-severe SARS-CoV-2 infection. Study as a whole: Bulk RNA isolated from unsorted whole blood underwent sequencing; chains were not paired. General study findings and limits: Matching with VDJdb favored anti-spike CD8 responses (missing private and CD4 specificities).

In this sample, this clonotype turned up many times. The antigen is unknown. Trimming removed 3 bases from V and 2 bases from J, with 10 bases in between. Germline V gene sequence: CDR1 SNHLY, CDR2 FYNNEI. The CDR3 is 14 amino acids. TCRdb re-called the 5' RACE reads through MiXCR, storing one row per CDR3 protein. The repertoire includes approximately 35,000 distinct CDR3 sequences, more than 4.5% of them detected once, and under 6% sits in the top ten. The gene calls are TRBV2 and TRBJ1-1; no clear D gene. The source material was whole blood. The TCR sequence derives from an adult who was a healthcare worker with PCR-confirmed SARS-CoV-2 infection or an uninfected control (not recorded which). The CDR3 loop reads CASSDLLRNTEAFF. In DNA, the CDR3 is TGTGCCAGCAGTGACCTCCTTAGAAACACTGAAGCTTTCTTT.